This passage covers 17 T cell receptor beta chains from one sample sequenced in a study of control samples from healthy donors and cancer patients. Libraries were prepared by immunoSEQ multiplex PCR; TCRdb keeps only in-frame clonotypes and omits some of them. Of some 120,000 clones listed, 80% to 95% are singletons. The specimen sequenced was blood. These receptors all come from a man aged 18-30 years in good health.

CDR3: CASSLTWGLTDTQYF. The DNA for the CDR3 is TGTGCCAGCTCACTCACATGGGGCTTGACAGATACGCAGTATTTT. V usage is TRBV18 and J usage is TRBJ2-3; D may be TRBD1 (5 bases). The V end lost 4 bases, the J end lost 3 bases, and 14 bases lay between the germline ends. The germline V gene encodes CDR1 KGHSH and CDR2 LQKENI. CDR3 length: 15 residues.

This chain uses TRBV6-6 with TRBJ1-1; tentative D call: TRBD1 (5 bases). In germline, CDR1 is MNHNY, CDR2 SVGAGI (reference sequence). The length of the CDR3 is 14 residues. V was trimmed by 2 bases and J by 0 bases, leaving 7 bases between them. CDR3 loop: CASSYRGMNTEAFF. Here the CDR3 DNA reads TGTGCCAGCAGTTACAGGGGTATGAACACTGAAGCTTTCTTT.

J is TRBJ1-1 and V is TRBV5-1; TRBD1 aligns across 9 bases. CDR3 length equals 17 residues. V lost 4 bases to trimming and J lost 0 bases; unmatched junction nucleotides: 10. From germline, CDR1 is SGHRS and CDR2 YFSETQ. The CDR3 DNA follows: TGCGCCAGCAGCCTAACAGGGGGCGGAGGGGTGAACACTGAAGCTTTCTTT. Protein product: CASSLTGGGGVNTEAFF.

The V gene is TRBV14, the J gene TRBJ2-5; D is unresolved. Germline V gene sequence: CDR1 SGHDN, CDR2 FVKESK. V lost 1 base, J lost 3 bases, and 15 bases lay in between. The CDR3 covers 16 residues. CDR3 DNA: TGTGCCAGCAGCCAAGGGAAGTGGGAAGTAAAAGAGACCCAGTACTTC. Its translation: CASSQGKWEVKETQYF.

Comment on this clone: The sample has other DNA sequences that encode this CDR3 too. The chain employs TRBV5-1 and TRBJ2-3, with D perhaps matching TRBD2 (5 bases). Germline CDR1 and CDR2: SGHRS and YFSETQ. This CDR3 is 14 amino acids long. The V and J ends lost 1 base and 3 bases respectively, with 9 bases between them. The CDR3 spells CASSLPGGTDTQYF. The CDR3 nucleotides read TGCGCCAGCAGCTTGCCAGGAGGAACAGATACGCAGTATTTT.

This chain's CDR3 is CAWNTLWNTDTQYF. CDR3 nucleotide sequence: TGTGCCTGGAACACCCTGTGGAACACAGATACGCAGTATTTT. The genes are TRBV30 and TRBJ2-3, with D hard to call. The CDR3 extends over 14 amino acids. V was shortened by 4 bases and J by 2 bases, with 13 bases between the two germline ends. Per the germline V gene, CDR1 is GTSNPN and CDR2 is SVGIG (reference sequence).

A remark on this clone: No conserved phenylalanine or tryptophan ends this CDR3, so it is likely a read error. In DNA form, the CDR3 reads TGTGCCAGCAGTTTAGGGACAGGGAGGACTGAAGCTTTCCTT. This gives the protein CASSLGTGRTEAFL. The chain has TRBV27 and TRBJ1-1; 9 positions match TRBD1. This CDR3 has 14 amino acids. V lost 2 bases to trimming and J lost 5 bases; unmatched junction nucleotides: 3. Germline V gene sequence: CDR1 MNHEY, CDR2 SMNVEV (reference sequence).

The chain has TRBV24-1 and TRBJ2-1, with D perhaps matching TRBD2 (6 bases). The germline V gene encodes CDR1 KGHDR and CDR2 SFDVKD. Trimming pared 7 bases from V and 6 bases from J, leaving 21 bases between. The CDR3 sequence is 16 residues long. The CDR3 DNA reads TGTGCCACCAGCGATACCGTAGCGGTAGACCTCAATGAGCAGTTCTTC. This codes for CATSDTVAVDLNEQFF.

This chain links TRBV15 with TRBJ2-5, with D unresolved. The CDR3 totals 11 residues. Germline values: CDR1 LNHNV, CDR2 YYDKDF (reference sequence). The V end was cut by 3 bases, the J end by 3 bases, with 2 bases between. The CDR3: CATSSKETQYF. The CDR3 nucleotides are TGTGCCACCAGCAGCAAAGAGACCCAGTACTTC.

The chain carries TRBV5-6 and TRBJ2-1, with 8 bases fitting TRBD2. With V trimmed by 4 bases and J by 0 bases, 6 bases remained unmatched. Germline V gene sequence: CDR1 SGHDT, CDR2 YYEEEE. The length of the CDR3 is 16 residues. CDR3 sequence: CASSHVTSGSYNEQFF. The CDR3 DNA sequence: TGTGCCAGCAGCCACGTCACTAGCGGCTCCTACAATGAGCAGTTCTTC.

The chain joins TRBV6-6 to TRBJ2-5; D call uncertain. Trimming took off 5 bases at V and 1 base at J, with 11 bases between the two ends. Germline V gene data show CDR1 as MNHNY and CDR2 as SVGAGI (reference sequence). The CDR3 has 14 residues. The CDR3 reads CASSRGRPQETQYF. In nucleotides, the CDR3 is TGTGCCAGCAGTCGAGGCCGACCCCAAGAGACCCAGTACTTC.

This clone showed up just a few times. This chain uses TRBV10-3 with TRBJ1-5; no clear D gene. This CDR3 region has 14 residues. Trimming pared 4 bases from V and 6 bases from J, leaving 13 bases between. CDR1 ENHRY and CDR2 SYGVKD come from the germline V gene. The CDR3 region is CAISAGAQLQPQHF. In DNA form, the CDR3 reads TGTGCCATCAGTGCCGGCGCCCAGCTTCAGCCCCAGCATTTT.

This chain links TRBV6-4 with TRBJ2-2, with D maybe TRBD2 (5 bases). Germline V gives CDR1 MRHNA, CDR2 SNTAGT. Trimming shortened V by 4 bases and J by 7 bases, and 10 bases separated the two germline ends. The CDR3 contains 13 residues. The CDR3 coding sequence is TGTGCCAGCAGTGCCGGTGGGAGCGGGGAGCTGTTTTTT. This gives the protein CASSAGGSGELFF.

DNA of the CDR3: TGTGCCAGCAGCTTAGAGCGGAGCTCCTACAATGAGCAGTTCTTC. It yields the protein CASSLERSSYNEQFF. The chain is built from TRBV11-2 and TRBJ2-1; no firm D call. Germline V gene data show CDR1 as SGHAT and CDR2 as FQNNGV. Trimming took 0 bases from V and 0 from J, leaving 6 bases between them. The CDR3 extends over 15 amino acids.

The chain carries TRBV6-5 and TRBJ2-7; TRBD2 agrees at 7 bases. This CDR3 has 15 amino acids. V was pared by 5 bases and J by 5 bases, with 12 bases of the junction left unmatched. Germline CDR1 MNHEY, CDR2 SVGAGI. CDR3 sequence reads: CASSPKGAGDHEQYF. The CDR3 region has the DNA TGTGCCAGCAGTCCTAAAGGGGCGGGGGACCACGAGCAGTACTTC.

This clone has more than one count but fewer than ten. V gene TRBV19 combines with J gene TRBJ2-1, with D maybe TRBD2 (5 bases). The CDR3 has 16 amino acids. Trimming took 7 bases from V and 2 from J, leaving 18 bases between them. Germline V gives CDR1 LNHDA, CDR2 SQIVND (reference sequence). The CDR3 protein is CASTRSGSYAYNEQFF. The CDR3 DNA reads TGTGCCAGTACCAGAAGTGGGAGCTACGCCTACAATGAGCAGTTCTTC.

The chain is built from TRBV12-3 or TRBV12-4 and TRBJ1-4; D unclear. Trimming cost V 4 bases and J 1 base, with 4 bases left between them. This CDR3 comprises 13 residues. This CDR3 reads CASSSETNEKLFF. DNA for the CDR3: TGTGCCAGCAGTTCCGAAACTAATGAAAAACTGTTTTTT.